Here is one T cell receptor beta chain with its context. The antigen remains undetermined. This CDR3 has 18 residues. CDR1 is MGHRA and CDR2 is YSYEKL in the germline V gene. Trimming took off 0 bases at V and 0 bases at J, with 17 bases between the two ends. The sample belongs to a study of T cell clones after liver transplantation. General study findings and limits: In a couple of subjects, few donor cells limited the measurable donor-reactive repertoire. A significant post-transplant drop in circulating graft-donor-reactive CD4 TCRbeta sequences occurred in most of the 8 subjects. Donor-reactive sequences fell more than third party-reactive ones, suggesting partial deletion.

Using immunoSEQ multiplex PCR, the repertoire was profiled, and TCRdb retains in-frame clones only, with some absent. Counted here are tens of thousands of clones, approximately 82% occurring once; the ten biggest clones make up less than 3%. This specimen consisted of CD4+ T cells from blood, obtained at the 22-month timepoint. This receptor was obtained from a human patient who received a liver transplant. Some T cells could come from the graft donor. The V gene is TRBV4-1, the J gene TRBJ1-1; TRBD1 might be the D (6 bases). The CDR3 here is CASSQDVPQGTVNTEAFF. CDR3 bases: TGCGCCAGCAGCCAAGATGTTCCCCAGGGGACGGTGAACACTGAAGCTTTCTTT.